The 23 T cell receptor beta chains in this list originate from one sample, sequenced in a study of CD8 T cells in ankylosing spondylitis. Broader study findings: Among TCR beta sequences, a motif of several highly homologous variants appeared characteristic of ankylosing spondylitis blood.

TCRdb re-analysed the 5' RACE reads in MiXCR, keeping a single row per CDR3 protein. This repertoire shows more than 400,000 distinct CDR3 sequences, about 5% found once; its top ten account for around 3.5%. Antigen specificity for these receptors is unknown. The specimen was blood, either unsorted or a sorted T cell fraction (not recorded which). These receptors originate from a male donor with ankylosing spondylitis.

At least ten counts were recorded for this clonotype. The CDR3 nucleotides read TGTGCCAGCAGCCAAGATCCGGGACAGCAAAAACTGTTTTTT. Translation: CASSQDPGQQKLFF. The rearrangement uses TRBV4-2 and TRBJ1-4; 7 bases map to TRBD1. CDR1 is LGHNA, CDR2 YNFKEQ, per germline. The CDR3 spans 14 residues. The junction had 4 bases not matched to a gene; V was cut back by 0 bases and J by 9 bases.

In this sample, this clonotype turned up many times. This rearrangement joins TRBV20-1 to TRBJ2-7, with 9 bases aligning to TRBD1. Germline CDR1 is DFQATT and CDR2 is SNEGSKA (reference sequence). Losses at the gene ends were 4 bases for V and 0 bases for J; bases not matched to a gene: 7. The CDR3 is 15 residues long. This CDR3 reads CSATRQGVSSYEQYF. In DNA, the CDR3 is TGCAGTGCTACCCGACAGGGGGTGAGCTCCTACGAGCAGTACTTC.

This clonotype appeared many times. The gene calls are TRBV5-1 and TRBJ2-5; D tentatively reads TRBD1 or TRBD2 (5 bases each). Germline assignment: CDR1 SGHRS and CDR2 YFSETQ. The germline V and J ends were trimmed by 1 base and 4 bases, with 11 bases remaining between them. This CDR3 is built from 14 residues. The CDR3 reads CASSLRGAGETQYF. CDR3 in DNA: TGCGCCAGCAGCTTGCGGGGCGCCGGAGAGACCCAGTACTTC.

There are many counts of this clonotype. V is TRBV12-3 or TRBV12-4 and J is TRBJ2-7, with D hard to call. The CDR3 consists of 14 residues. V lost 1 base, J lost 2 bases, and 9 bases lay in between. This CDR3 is CASSLDAITYEQYF. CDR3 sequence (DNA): TGTGCCAGCAGTTTAGATGCGATAACCTACGAGCAGTACTTC.

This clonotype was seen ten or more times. Here the CDR3 DNA reads TGCAGTGCTACCCCGGGGGGATTCGGAAACACCATATATTTT. Its protein product is CSATPGGFGNTIYF. The chain combines TRBV20-1 with TRBJ1-3, with D maybe TRBD1 (5 bases). CDR1 and CDR2 (germline): DFQATT, SNEGSKA (reference sequence). This CDR3 comprises 14 residues. Trimming removed 4 bases from V and 4 bases from J, with 14 bases in between.

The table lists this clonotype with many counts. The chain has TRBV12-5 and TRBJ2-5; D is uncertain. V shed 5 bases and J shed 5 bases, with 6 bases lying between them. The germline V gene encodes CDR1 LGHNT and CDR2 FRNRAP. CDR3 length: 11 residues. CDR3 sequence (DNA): TGTGCTAGTGGTGATTGGGAGACCCAGTACTTC. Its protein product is CASGDWETQYF.

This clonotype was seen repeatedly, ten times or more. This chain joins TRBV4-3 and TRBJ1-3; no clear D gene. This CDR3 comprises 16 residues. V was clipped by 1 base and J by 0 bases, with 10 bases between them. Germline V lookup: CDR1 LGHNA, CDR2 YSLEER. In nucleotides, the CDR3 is TGCGCCAGCAGCCAAGTAGCCAGGATCTCTGGAAACACCATATATTTT. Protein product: CASSQVARISGNTIYF.

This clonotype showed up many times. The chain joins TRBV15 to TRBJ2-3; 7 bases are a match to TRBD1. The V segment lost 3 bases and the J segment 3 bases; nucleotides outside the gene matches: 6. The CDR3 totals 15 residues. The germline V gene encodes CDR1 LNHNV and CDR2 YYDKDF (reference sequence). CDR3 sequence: CATSRDRPGTDTQYF. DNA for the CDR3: TGTGCCACCAGCAGGGACAGGCCCGGGACAGATACGCAGTATTTT.

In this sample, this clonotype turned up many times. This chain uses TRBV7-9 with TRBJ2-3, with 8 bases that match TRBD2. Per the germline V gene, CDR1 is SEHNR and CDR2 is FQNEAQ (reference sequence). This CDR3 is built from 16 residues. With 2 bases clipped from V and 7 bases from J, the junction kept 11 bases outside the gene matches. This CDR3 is CASSLSDSGTANTQYF. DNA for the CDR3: TGTGCCAGCAGCTTATCCGATAGCGGGACGGCGAATACGCAGTATTTT.

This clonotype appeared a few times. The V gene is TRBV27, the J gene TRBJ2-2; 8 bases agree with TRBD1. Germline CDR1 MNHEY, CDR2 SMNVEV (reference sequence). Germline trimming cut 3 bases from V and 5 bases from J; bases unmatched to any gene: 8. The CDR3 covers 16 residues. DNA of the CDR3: TGTGCCAGCAGTTTGACAGGGGCGTTGATGACCGGGGAGCTGTTTTTT. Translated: CASSLTGALMTGELFF.

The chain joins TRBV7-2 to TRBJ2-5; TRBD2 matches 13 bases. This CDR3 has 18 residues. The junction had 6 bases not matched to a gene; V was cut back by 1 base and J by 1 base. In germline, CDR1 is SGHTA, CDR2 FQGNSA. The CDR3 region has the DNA TGTGCCAGCAGCTTAGGCTTGACTAGCGGGGGGAGCCAAGAGACCCAGTACTTC. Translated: CASSLGLTSGGSQETQYF. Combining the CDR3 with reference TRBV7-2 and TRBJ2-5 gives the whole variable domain GAGVSQSPSNKVTEKGKDVELRCDPISGHTALYWYRQSLGQGLEFLIYFQGNSAPDKSGLPSDRFSAERTGGSVSTLTIQRTQQEDSAVYLCASSLGLTSGGSQETQYFGPGTRLLVL.

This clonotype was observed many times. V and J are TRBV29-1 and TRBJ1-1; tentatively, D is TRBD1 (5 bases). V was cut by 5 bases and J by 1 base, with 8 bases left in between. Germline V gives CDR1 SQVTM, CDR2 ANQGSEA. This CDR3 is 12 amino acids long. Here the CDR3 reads CSVLRGNTEAFF. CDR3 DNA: TGCAGCGTTCTAAGGGGGAACACTGAAGCTTTCTTT.

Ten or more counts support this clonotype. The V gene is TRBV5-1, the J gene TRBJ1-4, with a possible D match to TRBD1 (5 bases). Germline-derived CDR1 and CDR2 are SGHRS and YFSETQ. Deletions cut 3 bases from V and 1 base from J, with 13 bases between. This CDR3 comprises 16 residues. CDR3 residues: CASSWAAGRTNEKLFF. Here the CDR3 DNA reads TGCGCCAGCAGCTGGGCGGCAGGGAGAACTAATGAAAAACTGTTTTTT. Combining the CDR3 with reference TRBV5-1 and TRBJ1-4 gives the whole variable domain KAGVTQTPRYLIKTRGQQVTLSCSPISGHRSVSWYQQTPGQGLQFLFEYFSETQRNKGNFPGRFSGRQFSNSRSEMNVSTLELGDSALYLCASSWAAGRTNEKLFFGSGTQLSVL.

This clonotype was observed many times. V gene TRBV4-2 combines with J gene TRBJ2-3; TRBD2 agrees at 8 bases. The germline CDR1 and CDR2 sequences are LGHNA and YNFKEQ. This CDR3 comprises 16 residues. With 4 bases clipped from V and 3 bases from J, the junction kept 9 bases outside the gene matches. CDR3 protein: CASSLDASGSTDTQYF. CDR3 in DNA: TGTGCCAGCAGCCTCGATGCCAGCGGGAGTACAGATACGCAGTATTTT.

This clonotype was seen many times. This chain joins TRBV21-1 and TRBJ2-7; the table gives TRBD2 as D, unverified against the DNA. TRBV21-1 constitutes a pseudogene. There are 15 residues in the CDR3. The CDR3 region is CASSKARRASYEQYF. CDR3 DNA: TGTGCCAGCAGCAAAGCCCGGAGGGCCTCCTACGAGCAGTACTTC.

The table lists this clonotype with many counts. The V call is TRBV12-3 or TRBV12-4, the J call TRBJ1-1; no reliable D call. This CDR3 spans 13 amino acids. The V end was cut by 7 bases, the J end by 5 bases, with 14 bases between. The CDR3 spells CASTLIKATEAFF. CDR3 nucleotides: TGTGCCAGCACCCTAATCAAGGCAACTGAAGCTTTCTTT.

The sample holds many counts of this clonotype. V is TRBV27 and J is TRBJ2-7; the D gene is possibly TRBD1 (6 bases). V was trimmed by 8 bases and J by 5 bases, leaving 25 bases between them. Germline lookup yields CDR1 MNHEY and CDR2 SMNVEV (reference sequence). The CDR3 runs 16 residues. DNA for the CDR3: TGTGCCAGCCAAAACCTCGGACAGCTGTACACCCACGAGCAGTACTTC. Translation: CASQNLGQLYTHEQYF.

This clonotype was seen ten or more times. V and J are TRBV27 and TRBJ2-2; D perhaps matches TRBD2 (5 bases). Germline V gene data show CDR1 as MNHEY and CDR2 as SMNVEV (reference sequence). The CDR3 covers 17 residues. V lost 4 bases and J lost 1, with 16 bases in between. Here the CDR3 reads CASSSRPSSWNTGELFF. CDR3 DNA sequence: TGTGCCAGCAGTTCCCGACCTAGCAGTTGGAACACCGGGGAGCTGTTTTTT.

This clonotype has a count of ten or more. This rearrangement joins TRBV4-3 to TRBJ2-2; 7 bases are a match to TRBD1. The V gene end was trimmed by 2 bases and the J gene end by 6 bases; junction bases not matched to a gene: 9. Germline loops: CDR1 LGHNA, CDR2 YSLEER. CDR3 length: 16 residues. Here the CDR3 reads CASSQYVLQGAGELFF. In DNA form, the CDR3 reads TGCGCCAGCAGCCAATACGTACTCCAGGGGGCCGGGGAGCTGTTTTTT.

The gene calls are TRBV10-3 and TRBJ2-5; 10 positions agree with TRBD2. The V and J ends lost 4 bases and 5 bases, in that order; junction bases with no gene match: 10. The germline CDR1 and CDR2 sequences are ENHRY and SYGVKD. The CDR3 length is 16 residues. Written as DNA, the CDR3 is TGTGCCATCAGTGGGAAACTAGCGGGGATGGAGGAGACCCAGTACTTC. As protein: CAISGKLAGMEETQYF.

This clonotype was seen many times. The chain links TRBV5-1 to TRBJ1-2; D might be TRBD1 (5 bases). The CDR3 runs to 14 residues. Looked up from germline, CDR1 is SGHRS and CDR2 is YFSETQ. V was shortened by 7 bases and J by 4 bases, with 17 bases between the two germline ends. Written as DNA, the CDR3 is TGCGCCAGCCACTCTCCCGGGACGGTCTATGGCTACACCTTC. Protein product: CASHSPGTVYGYTF.

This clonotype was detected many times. This chain's CDR3 is CSAAEAVNEQFF. The CDR3 nucleotides are TGCAGTGCTGCCGAGGCGGTTAATGAGCAGTTCTTC. The chain employs TRBV20-1 and TRBJ2-1; D call uncertain. The CDR3 runs 12 residues. V was shortened by 5 bases and J by 7 bases, with 12 bases between the two germline ends. Germline values: CDR1 DFQATT, CDR2 SNEGSKA (reference sequence).

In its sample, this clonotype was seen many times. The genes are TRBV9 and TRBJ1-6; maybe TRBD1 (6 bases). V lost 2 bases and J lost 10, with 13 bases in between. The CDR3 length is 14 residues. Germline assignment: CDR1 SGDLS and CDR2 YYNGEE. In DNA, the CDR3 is TGTGCCAGCAGCGTTGGGGGGGGCGCGTCACCCCTCCACTTT. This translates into CASSVGGGASPLHF.